Listed below are T cell receptor beta chains from one sample, sequenced in a study of T cell repertoires in cytomegalovirus infection. In TCRdb, the reads were re-called with MiXCR into one record per CDR3 protein. Seen here are hundreds of thousands of distinct CDR3 sequences, approximately 40% observed once, and the top ten hold around 45%. No antigen has been identified for these receptors. The specimen was cultured PBMCs, collected from culture after CMV antigen stimulation. The receptor set was obtained from a human donor in good health (CMV status not recorded). Some clones in this sample may be carry-over from other donors' samples. CDR3s include the opening cysteine and the closing phenylalanine or tryptophan. A D gene is named only where the DNA matches it firmly. For some rows the clone size is stated as once, few or many, or as a class when expanded; others skip it.

TRBJ2-7 TRBV6-9 . few CASSYNPEAGQYF TGTGCCAGCAGTTATAACCCAGAGGCAGGGCAGTACTTC
TRBJ1-2 TRBV12-3/TRBV12-4 . . CASRYMDLGYTF TGTGCCAGCAGGTACATGGACTTGGGCTACACCTTC
TRBJ2-7 TRBV7-2 TRBD2 . CASSPLAGGVYEQYF TGTGCCAGCAGCCCGCTAGCGGGAGGAGTATACGAGCAGTACTTC
TRBJ2-2 TRBV7-2 . . CASSLVSGSGELFF TGTGCCAGCAGCTTAGTCAGTGGTTCCGGGGAGCTGTTTTTT
TRBJ2-5 TRBV7-2 . . CASSLDSGTGETQYF TGTGCCAGCAGCTTAGATTCGGGAACGGGGGAGACCCAGTACTTC
TRBJ2-3 TRBV7-8 . . CASSLGTPRADTQYF TGTGCCAGCAGCTTAGGAACCCCTAGGGCAGATACGCAGTATTTT
TRBJ1-4 TRBV12-3/TRBV12-4 TRBD1 once CASRGGTGRSNEKLFF TGTGCCAGCAGGGGGGGGACAGGGAGAAGTAATGAAAAACTGTTTTTT
TRBJ1-5 TRBV12-3/TRBV12-4 . few CASSSSTGLEPQHF TGTGCCAGCAGTTCATCCACAGGGTTAGAGCCCCAGCATTTT
TRBJ2-1 TRBV12-5 TRBD2 once CASGGGGGPFNEQFF TGTGCTAGTGGCGGCGGGGGAGGGCCATTCAATGAGCAGTTCTTC
TRBJ1-4 TRBV12-3/TRBV12-4 TRBD1 . CASSRRQGGNEKLFF TGTGCCAGCAGTAGGAGACAGGGGGGGAATGAAAAACTGTTTTTT
TRBJ2-1 TRBV6-6 . . CASSYGPRDSNKQFF TGTGCCAGCAGTTACGGACCCCGGGACTCCAATAAGCAGTTCTTC
TRBJ1-2 TRBV19 . . CASHKGYLKGYGYTF TGTGCCAGTCACAAGGGATATCTAAAGGGCTATGGCTACACCTTC
TRBJ2-7 TRBV7-9 TRBD2 . CASSDSYSGRTGSDEQYF TGTGCCAGCAGCGACTCTTATAGCGGGAGAACTGGATCCGACGAGCAGTACTTC
TRBJ2-1 TRBV2 TRBD1 . CASSEIPRGPPEEQFF TGTGCCAGCAGTGAAATACCGAGGGGGCCCCCGGAGGAGCAGTTCTTC
TRBJ2-6 TRBV19 . . CASMRGKPGANVLTF TGTGCCAGTATGAGAGGGAAACCTGGGGCCAACGTCCTGACTTTC
TRBJ1-2 TRBV30 . . CAWSPWDYGYTF TGTGCCTGGAGTCCCTGGGACTATGGCTACACCTTC
TRBJ2-1 TRBV7-2 TRBD1 . CASSLGVRGLAPFF TGTGCCAGCAGCTTAGGGGTTAGGGGGCTAGCACCCTTCTTC
TRBJ1-6 TRBV5-3 . . CARSLEYRVKDSPLHF TGTGCCAGAAGCTTGGAATATCGTGTGAAGGATTCACCCCTCCACTTT
TRBJ2-7 TRBV15 . . CATSREGRAEQYF TGTGCCACCAGCAGAGAGGGCAGGGCCGAGCAGTACTTC
TRBJ2-7 TRBV20-1 TRBD2 . CSAMGWSSGTGEQYF TGCAGTGCTATGGGGTGGTCTAGCGGGACTGGGGAGCAGTACTTC
TRBJ1-1 TRBV12-3/TRBV12-4 . . CASRGLRGVGTEAFF TGTGCCAGCAGGGGCCTGAGGGGTGTTGGCACTGAAGCTTTCTTT
TRBJ2-2 TRBV7-2 . many CASSSRAGSTGELFF TGTGCCAGCAGCTCGAGGGCAGGGAGCACCGGGGAGCTGTTTTTT
TRBJ2-3 TRBV7-2 TRBD2 . CASSLSGTSGHSTRYF TGTGCCAGCAGCTTATCCGGGACTAGCGGGCACTCAACGCGGTATTTT
TRBJ2-3 TRBV15 TRBD2 once CATSSPSGGKTDTQYF TGTGCCACCAGCAGTCCTAGCGGGGGGAAGACAGATACGCAGTATTTT
TRBJ1-1 TRBV7-9 . . CASSLDRGPAREAFF TGTGCCAGCAGCTTAGACAGAGGACCTGCGAGGGAAGCTTTCTTT
TRBJ2-5 TRBV11-2 . . CASSLGWAFQETQYF TGTGCCAGCAGCTTAGGATGGGCTTTCCAAGAGACCCAGTACTTC
TRBJ2-1 TRBV19 TRBD2 . CASTPGREVSSYNEQFF TGTGCCAGTACCCCGGGGCGGGAGGTAAGCTCCTACAATGAGCAGTTCTTC
TRBJ2-3 TRBV4-2 TRBD2 few CASSLVAGKSDTQYF TGTGCCAGCAGCCTTGTAGCGGGGAAAAGCGATACGCAGTATTTT
TRBJ1-5 TRBV24-1 . . CATSEQGYQPQHF TGTGCCACCAGTGAACAGGGCTATCAGCCCCAGCATTTT
TRBJ2-7 TRBV29-1 TRBD1 . CSVSALGQGDEQYF TGCAGCGTCTCAGCCCTAGGACAGGGTGACGAGCAGTACTTC